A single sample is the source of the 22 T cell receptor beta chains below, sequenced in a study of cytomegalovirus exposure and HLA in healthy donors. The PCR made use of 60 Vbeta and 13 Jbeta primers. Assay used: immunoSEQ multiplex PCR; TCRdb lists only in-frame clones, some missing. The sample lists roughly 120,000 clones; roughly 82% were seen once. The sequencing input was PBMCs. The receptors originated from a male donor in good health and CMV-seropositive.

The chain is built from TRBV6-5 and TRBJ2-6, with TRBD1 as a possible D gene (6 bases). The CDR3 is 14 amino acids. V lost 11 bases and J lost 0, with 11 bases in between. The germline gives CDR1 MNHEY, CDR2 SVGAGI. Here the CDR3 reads CAARGFSGANVLTF. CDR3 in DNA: TGTGCCGCTAGGGGGTTCTCTGGGGCCAACGTCCTGACTTTC.

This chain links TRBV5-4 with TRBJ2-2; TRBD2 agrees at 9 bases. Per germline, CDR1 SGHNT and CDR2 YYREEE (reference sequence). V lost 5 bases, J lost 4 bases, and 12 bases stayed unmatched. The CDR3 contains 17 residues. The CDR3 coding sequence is TGTGCCAGCAGTCCCGGTTGGCTAGCGGGACTCACCGGGGAGCTGTTTTTT. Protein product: CASSPGWLAGLTGELFF.

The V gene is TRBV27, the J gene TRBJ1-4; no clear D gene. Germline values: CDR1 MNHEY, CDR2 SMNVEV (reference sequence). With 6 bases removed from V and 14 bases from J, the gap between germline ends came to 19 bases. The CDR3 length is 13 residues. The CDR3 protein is CASRAGSSMVLFF. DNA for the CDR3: TGTGCCAGCAGAGCGGGGTCGTCGATGGTGCTGTTTTTT.

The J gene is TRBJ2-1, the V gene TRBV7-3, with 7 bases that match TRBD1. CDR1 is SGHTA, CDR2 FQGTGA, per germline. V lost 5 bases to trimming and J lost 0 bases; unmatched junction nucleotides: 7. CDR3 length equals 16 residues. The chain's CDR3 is CASSRDSQSSYNEQFF. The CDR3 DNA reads TGTGCCAGCAGCCGGGACAGCCAGAGCTCCTACAATGAGCAGTTCTTC.

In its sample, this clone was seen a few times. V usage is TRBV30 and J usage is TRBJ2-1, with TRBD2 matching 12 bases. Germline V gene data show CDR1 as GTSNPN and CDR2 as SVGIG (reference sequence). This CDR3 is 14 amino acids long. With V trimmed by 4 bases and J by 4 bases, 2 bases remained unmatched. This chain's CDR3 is CAWKTSGSYNEQFF. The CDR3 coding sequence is TGTGCCTGGAAGACTAGCGGGAGTTACAATGAGCAGTTCTTC. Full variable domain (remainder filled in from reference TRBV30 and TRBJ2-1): SQTIHQWPATLVQPVGSPLSLECTVEGTSNPNLYWYRQAAGRGLQLLFYSVGIGQISSEVPQNLSASRPQDRQFILSSKKLLLSDSGFYLCAWKTSGSYNEQFFGPGTRLTVL.

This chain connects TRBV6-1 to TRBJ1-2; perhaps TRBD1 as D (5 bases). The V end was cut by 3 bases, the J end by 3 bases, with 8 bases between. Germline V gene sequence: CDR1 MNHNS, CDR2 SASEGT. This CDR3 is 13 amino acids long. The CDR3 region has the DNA TGTGCCAGCAGTGATAGGGGTTACTATGGCTACACCTTC. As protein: CASSDRGYYGYTF.

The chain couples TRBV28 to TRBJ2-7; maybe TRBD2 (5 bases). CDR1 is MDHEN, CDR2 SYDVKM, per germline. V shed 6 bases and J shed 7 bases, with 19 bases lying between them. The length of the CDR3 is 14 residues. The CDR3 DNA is TGTGCCAGCAGCCTGGTGGAGCGGCCTTGGGAGCAGTACTTC. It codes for CASSLVERPWEQYF.

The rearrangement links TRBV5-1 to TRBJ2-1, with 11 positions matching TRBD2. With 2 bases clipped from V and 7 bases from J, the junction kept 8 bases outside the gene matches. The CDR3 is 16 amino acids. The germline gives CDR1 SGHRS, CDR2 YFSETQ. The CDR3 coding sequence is TGCGCCAGCAGCTTAGAAACTAGCGGGAGTCCGAATGAGCAGTTCTTC. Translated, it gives CASSLETSGSPNEQFF.

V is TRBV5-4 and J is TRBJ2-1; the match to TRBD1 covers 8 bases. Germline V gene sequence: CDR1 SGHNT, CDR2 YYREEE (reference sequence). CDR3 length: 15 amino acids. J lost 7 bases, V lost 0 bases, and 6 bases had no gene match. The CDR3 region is CASSLGQGAINEQFF. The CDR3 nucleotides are TGTGCCAGCAGCTTGGGGCAGGGGGCTATTAATGAGCAGTTCTTC.

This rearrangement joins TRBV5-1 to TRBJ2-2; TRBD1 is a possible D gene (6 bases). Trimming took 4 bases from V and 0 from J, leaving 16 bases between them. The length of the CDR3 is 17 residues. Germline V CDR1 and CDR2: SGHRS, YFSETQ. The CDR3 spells CASSPNSGATNTGELFF. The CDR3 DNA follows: TGCGCCAGCAGCCCAAATTCAGGGGCGACGAACACCGGGGAGCTGTTTTTT.

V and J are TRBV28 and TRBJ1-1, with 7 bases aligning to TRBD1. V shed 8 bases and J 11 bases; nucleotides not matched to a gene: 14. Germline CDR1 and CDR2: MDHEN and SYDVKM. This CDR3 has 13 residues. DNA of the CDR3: TGTGCCAGCCAGGGGGGTGGTCGGGGTAGGGCTTTCTTT. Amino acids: CASQGGGRGRAFF.

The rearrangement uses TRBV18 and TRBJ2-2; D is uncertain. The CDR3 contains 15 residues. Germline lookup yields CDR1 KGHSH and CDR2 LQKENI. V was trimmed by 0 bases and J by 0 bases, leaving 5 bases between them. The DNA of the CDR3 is TGTGCCAGCTCACCACCTAAATCGAACACCGGGGAGCTGTTTTTT. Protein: CASSPPKSNTGELFF.

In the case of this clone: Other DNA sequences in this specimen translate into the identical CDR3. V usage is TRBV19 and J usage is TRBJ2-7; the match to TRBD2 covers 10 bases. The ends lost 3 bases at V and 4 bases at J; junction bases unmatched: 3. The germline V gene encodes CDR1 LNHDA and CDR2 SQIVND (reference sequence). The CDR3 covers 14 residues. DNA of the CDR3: TGTGCCAGTAGTATCCTAGCGGGAGCTTACGAGCAGTACTTC. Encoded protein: CASSILAGAYEQYF.

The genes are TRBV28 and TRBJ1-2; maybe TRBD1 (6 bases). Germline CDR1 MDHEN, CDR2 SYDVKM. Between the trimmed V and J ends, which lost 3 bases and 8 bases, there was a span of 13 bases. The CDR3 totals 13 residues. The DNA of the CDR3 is TGTGCCAGCAGTTTTCGGGGGGCGCGGGGCTACACCTTC. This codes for CASSFRGARGYTF.

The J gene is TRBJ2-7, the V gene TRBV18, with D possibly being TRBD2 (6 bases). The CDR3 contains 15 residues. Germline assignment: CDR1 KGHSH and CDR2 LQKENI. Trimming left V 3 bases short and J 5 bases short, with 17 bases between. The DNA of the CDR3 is TGTGCCAGCTCACCTTTCGTGGGAGGAGGAGACGAGCAGTACTTC. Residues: CASSPFVGGGDEQYF. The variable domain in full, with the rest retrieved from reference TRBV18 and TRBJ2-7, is NAGVMQNPRHLVRRRGQEARLRCSPMKGHSHVYWYRQLPEEGLKFMVYLQKENIIDESGMPKERFSAEFPKEGPSILRIQQVVRGDSAAYFCASSPFVGGGDEQYFGPGTRLTVT.

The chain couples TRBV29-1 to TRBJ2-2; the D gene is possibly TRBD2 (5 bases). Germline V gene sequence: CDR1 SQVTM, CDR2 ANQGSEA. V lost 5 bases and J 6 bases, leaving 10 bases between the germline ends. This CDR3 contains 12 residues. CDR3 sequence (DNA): TGCAGCGTTTTAGGAGGCCCCGGGGAGCTGTTTTTT. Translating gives CSVLGGPGELFF.

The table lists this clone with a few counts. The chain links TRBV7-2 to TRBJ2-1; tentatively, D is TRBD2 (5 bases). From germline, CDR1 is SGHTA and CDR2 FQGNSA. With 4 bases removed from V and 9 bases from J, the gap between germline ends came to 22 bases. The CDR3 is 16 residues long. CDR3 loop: CASSSRERTVWGEQFF. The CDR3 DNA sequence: TGTGCCAGCAGCTCCCGAGAGCGGACCGTTTGGGGTGAGCAGTTCTTC. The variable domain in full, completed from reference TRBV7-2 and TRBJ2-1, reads GAGVSQSPSNKVTEKGKDVELRCDPISGHTALYWYRQSLGQGLEFLIYFQGNSAPDKSGLPSDRFSAERTGGSVSTLTIQRTQQEDSAVYLCASSSRERTVWGEQFFGPGTRLTVL.

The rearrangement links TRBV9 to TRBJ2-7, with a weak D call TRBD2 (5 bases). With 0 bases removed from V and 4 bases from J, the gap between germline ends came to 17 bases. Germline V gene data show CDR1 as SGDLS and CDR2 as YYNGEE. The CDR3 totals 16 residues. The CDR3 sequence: CASSVGFSARSYEQYF. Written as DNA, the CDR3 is TGTGCCAGCAGCGTAGGTTTTAGCGCCAGATCGTACGAGCAGTACTTC.

The CDR3 sequence: CASSLLSPGLASEQYF. In DNA, the CDR3 is TGTGCCAGCAGCTTGCTTTCTCCGGGACTAGCTAGCGAGCAGTACTTC. The rearrangement links TRBV5-6 to TRBJ2-7; 9 nucleotides line up with TRBD2. The CDR3 contains 16 residues. CDR1 SGHDT and CDR2 YYEEEE come from the germline V gene. V was pared by 1 base and J by 6 bases, with 11 bases of the junction left unmatched.

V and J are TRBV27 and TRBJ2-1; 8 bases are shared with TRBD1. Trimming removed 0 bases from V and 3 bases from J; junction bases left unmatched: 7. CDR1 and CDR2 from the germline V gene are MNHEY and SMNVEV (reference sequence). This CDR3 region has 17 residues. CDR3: CASSLSISGGYYNEQFF. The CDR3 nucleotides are TGTGCCAGCAGTTTATCGATCTCAGGGGGCTACTACAATGAGCAGTTCTTC.

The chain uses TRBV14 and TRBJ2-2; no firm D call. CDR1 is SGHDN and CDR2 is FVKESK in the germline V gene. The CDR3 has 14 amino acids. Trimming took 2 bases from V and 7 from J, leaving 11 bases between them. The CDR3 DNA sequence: TGTGCCAGCAGCCAAACCGTCCCCGGCGGGGAGCTGTTTTTT. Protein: CASSQTVPGGELFF.

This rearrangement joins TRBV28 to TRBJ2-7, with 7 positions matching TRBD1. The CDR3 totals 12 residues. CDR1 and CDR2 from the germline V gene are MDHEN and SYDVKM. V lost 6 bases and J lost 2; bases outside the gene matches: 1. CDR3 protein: CASRTGTYEQYF. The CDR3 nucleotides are TGTGCCAGCAGGACAGGGACCTACGAGCAGTACTTC.